The clone carrying this T cell receptor beta chain appeared many times. Its antigen remains unknown. A much larger clonotype is one base distant, so this may be a read error. The data originate from a study of T cells in Graves' hyperthyroidism and ophthalmopathy. Study summary: It was at initial diagnosis, before any treatment, that peripheral blood was collected. Study-level results: Through a model of 13 V-J features, ophthalmopathy was separated from stable hyperthyroidism. Most clonotypes expanded in the thyroid (above 0.001) were also present in blood.

The study defined stable Graves' hyperthyroidism as no ophthalmopathy progression within 18 months. Authors of the study amplified TCR beta CDR3 regions from RNA transcripts. In the first-round RT-PCR of the TCR CDR3, the HTBI primer set was used. MiXCR, run by TCRdb on the multiplex PCR reads, gives a single entry per CDR3 protein. The sample has about 350,000 distinct CDR3 sequences; approximately 20% are singletons. Per germline, CDR1 SNHLY and CDR2 FYNNEI. The V and J ends lost 10 bases and 2 bases respectively, with 14 bases between them. The CDR3 consists of 14 residues. The source is a woman aged 18-29 years with Graves' hyperthyroidism. Sequencing was performed on blood. The rearrangement links TRBV2 to TRBJ2-2; the D is unclear. The CDR3 here is CANKFQANTGELFF. Here the CDR3 DNA reads TGTGCCAACAAGTTCCAGGCTAACACCGGGGAGCTGTTTTTT.